This TCR beta chain appears in the sequencing data of a study of regulatory T cells in long-lasting Graves disease. Building of the TCR beta libraries involved iRepertoire HTBI primers and Arm-PCR of CDR3 regions. TCRdb fed the multiplex PCR reads into MiXCR, producing one record per CDR3 protein. Of some 600,000 distinct CDR3 sequences listed, about 16% are singletons. This CDR3 region has 15 residues. The V end lost 2 bases, the J end lost 1 base, and 12 bases lay between the germline ends. CDR1 is MNHEY, CDR2 SMNVEV, per germline (reference sequence). Time point noted: newly diagnosed GD, antithyroid drugs for less than 3 months. PBMCs were the source of the RNA used for TCR sequencing. The sample was also reused in another study, on T cells in Graves' hyperthyroidism and ophthalmopathy. This second study says: Diagnosing involved the use of clinical symptoms, serum thyroxine and TRAb, thyroid ultrasound and orbital computed tomography.

The TCR originated in a man between 18 and 29 years old with Graves disease. This chain uses TRBV27 with TRBJ2-7; no firm D call. The specimen was peripheral blood mononuclear cells (PBMCs), collected at new diagnosis, from a patient treated with antithyroid drugs. CDR3 region: CASSLAVSSSYEQYF. CDR3 nucleotide sequence: TGTGCCAGCAGTTTAGCAGTTTCGTCTTCCTACGAGCAGTACTTC.